The 31 T cell receptor beta chains in this list originate from one sample, sequenced in a study of memory CD4+ T cells and cytomegalovirus serostatus. The table came from immunoSEQ multiplex PCR; TCRdb's copy has only in-frame clones and leaves some out. The sample yields 30,000 to 40,000 clones, around four fifths seen once. Single viable CD3+CD4+CD8-CD45RO+ cells were sorted as the memory CD4+ T cells. The sample consisted of memory CD4+ T cells from blood. Receptors originate from an adult in good health and CMV-seronegative. Some clones in this sample may be carry-over from other donors' samples.

J is TRBJ1-5 and V is TRBV6-5; D possibly corresponds to TRBD1 (5 bases). CDR3 size: 10 residues. Per the germline V gene, CDR1 is MNHEY and CDR2 is SVGAGI. V shed 8 bases and J shed 7 bases, with 6 bases lying between them. Written as DNA, the CDR3 is TGTGCCAGCGGGGGACAGCCCCAGCATTTT. Residues: CASGGQPQHF.

The V call is TRBV7-2, the J call TRBJ2-7, with unresolved D. The CDR3 sequence is 13 residues long. Germline V gene sequence: CDR1 SGHTA, CDR2 FQGNSA. Deletions cut 1 base from V and 3 bases from J, with 7 bases between. The CDR3 sequence is CASSLGQDYEQYF. As DNA, the CDR3 is TGTGCCAGCAGCTTAGGTCAGGACTACGAGCAGTACTTC. The full variable domain, with the rest looked up from reference TRBV7-2 and TRBJ2-7, is GAGVSQSPSNKVTEKGKDVELRCDPISGHTALYWYRQSLGQGLEFLIYFQGNSAPDKSGLPSDRFSAERTGGSVSTLTIQRTQQEDSAVYLCASSLGQDYEQYFGPGTRLTVT.

The rearrangement uses TRBV11-3 and TRBJ2-1; 13 bases map to TRBD2. V was clipped by 4 bases and J by 9 bases; unmatched bases: 9. The CDR3 runs to 16 residues. Looked up from germline, CDR1 is SGHNT and CDR2 is YENEEA. In DNA form, the CDR3 reads TGTGCCAGCAGCTCACCGACTAGCGGGGGGCGGGGTGAGCAGTTCTTC. Translated, it gives CASSSPTSGGRGEQFF.

The chain employs TRBV6-5 and TRBJ1-2; 9 bases fit TRBD1. With V trimmed by 5 bases and J by 2 bases, 6 bases remained unmatched. The CDR3 runs 15 residues. Germline CDR1 is MNHEY and CDR2 is SVGAGI. Written as DNA, the CDR3 is TGTGCCAGCAGTCCCGCGGGACAGGGAAACTATGGCTACACCTTC. It codes for CASSPAGQGNYGYTF.

J is TRBJ2-5 and V is TRBV11-2; D is unclear. Trimming cost V 0 bases and J 9 bases, with 8 bases left between them. The CDR3 length is 12 residues. CDR1 SGHAT and CDR2 FQNNGV come from the germline V gene. CDR3 residues: CASSLDITSQYF. The CDR3 DNA is TGTGCCAGCAGCTTAGACATTACGTCCCAGTACTTC.

This clone was counted a single time. V usage is TRBV19 and J usage is TRBJ1-1; D unresolved. Germline V CDR1 and CDR2: LNHDA, SQIVND (reference sequence). This CDR3 has 14 amino acids. The V end was cut by 6 bases, the J end by 2 bases, with 13 bases between. Here the CDR3 DNA reads TGTGCCAGTAGCCCTCCCGGCAGAAACACTGAAGCTTTCTTT. Encoded protein: CASSPPGRNTEAFF.

This chain joins TRBV11-2 and TRBJ2-3; 7 nucleotides line up with TRBD2. The CDR3 is made up of 16 amino acids. Germline V gene lookup returns CDR1 SGHAT and CDR2 FQNNGV. Trimming took 5 bases from V and 5 from J; bases not matched to a gene: 13. The CDR3 DNA reads TGTGCCAGCAGCCCGCAGGTCTCGGGGGAGGGAGATACGCAGTATTTT. It codes for CASSPQVSGEGDTQYF.

J is TRBJ1-1 and V is TRBV5-1, with D uncertain. The CDR3 length is 16 residues. From germline, CDR1 is SGHRS and CDR2 YFSETQ. V was pared by 1 base and J by 0 bases, with 13 bases between. CDR3 sequence: CASSLFTSELNTEAFF. For the CDR3, the DNA is TGCGCCAGCAGCTTGTTCACCTCGGAGCTGAACACTGAAGCTTTCTTT.

V usage is TRBV18 and J usage is TRBJ1-5, with no clear D. With 3 bases removed from V and 7 bases from J, the gap between germline ends came to 16 bases. Germline-derived CDR1 and CDR2 are KGHSH and LQKENI. The CDR3 consists of 15 residues. CDR3 DNA: TGTGCCAGCTCACCCTACCCCGGGAACGGGCAGCCCCAGCATTTT. This gives the protein CASSPYPGNGQPQHF. The full variable domain, completed using reference TRBV18 and TRBJ1-5, is NAGVMQNPRHLVRRRGQEARLRCSPMKGHSHVYWYRQLPEEGLKFMVYLQKENIIDESGMPKERFSAEFPKEGPSILRIQQVVRGDSAAYFCASSPYPGNGQPQHFGDGTRLSIL.

The chain links TRBV19 to TRBJ2-3, with a weak D call TRBD2 (6 bases). Germline V lookup: CDR1 LNHDA, CDR2 SQIVND (reference sequence). Trimming stripped 3 bases from V and 0 bases from J, with 13 bases between. The CDR3 spans 16 residues. CDR3 region: CASSILAGRSTDTQYF. CDR3 bases: TGTGCCAGTAGTATCTTGGCGGGAAGGAGCACAGATACGCAGTATTTT.

This clone has a handful of counts. The chain joins TRBV7-2 to TRBJ2-3, with 10 bases that match TRBD2. Germline V gene sequence: CDR1 SGHTA, CDR2 FQGNSA. The CDR3 is 16 amino acids. V was clipped by 3 bases and J by 3 bases; unmatched bases: 6. CDR3 sequence: CASSFSGGAGTDTQYF. In nucleotides, the CDR3 is TGTGCCAGCAGCTTCAGCGGGGGGGCCGGTACAGATACGCAGTATTTT.

This clone was seen a single time. The chain employs TRBV25-1 and TRBJ1-2, with D unclear. The CDR3 is made up of 17 amino acids. Trimming cost V 4 bases and J 4 bases, with 22 bases left between them. From germline, CDR1 is MGHDK and CDR2 SYGVNS. CDR3 nucleotide sequence: TGTGCCAGCAGTGTCGGCCTATCTCGAGGGAGAGGCTATGGCTACACCTTC. This translates into CASSVGLSRGRGYGYTF.

In this sample, this clone turned up a few times. The chain couples TRBV29-1 to TRBJ1-3, with D unresolved. Trimming removed 7 bases at V and 4 bases at J, with 14 bases between. From germline, CDR1 is SQVTM and CDR2 ANQGSEA. This CDR3 spans 13 amino acids. The CDR3 bases are TGCAGCGCCAGCAGTGTATCGGGAAACACCATATATTTT. The encoded protein is CSASSVSGNTIYF.

This clone was picked up a small number of times. CDR3 nucleotides: TGTGCCAGCAGTGAAGCAGGAATCAGAGGCTACACCTTC. It translates to CASSEAGIRGYTF. J is TRBJ1-2 and V is TRBV6-1; D is unclear. The V end was cut by 0 bases, the J end by 8 bases, with 10 bases between. CDR3 size: 13 residues. The V gene's germline CDR1 is MNHNS and CDR2 SASEGT.

CDR3 amino acids: CASSVEGQASQPQHF. CDR3 nucleotide sequence: TGTGCCAGCAGCGTAGAAGGACAGGCTTCTCAGCCCCAGCATTTT. The chain links TRBV9 to TRBJ1-5; TRBD1 matches at 7 bases. Germline V gene sequence: CDR1 SGDLS, CDR2 YYNGEE. Trimming took 0 bases from V and 6 from J; bases not matched to a gene: 6. This CDR3 has 15 residues.

This clone appeared a single time. The chain uses TRBV30 and TRBJ1-1; no reliable D call. Trimming took off 2 bases at V and 1 base at J, with 11 bases between the two ends. Per the germline V gene, CDR1 is GTSNPN and CDR2 is SVGIG (reference sequence). This CDR3 contains 14 residues. The CDR3 loop reads CAWSRGQENTEAFF. CDR3 sequence (DNA): TGTGCCTGGAGTCGCGGCCAGGAGAACACTGAAGCTTTCTTT. The full variable domain, its missing parts supplied by reference TRBV30 and TRBJ1-1, is SQTIHQWPATLVQPVGSPLSLECTVEGTSNPNLYWYRQAAGRGLQLLFYSVGIGQISSEVPQNLSASRPQDRQFILSSKKLLLSDSGFYLCAWSRGQENTEAFFGQGTRLTVV.

The chain links TRBV10-3 to TRBJ1-2; D unclear. The germline gives CDR1 ENHRY, CDR2 SYGVKD. With 2 bases removed from V and 4 bases from J, the gap between germline ends came to 5 bases. The CDR3 totals 12 residues. CDR3 protein: CAISEQLYGYTF. The CDR3 coding sequence is TGTGCCATCAGTGAGCAGCTCTATGGCTACACCTTC.

The chain uses TRBV30 and TRBJ1-1; maybe TRBD1 (6 bases). The CDR3 extends over 15 amino acids. The V end lost 6 bases, the J end lost 1 base, and 18 bases lay between the germline ends. CDR1 and CDR2 (germline): GTSNPN, SVGIG (reference sequence). CDR3 sequence (DNA): TGTGCCTGTTTAGGGACACCGGCCCCGAACACTGAAGCTTTCTTT. Amino acid sequence: CACLGTPAPNTEAFF.

This chain connects TRBV2 to TRBJ2-7; TRBD1 matches 8 bases. CDR1 is SNHLY, CDR2 FYNNEI, per germline. J was trimmed by 1 base and V by 2 bases; bases with no gene match: 1. The CDR3 loop spans 14 amino acids. The CDR3 coding sequence is TGTGCCAGCAGTGAACAGGGGGCTTCCTACGAGCAGTACTTC. It codes for CASSEQGASYEQYF.

Comments on this clone: Other DNA sequences in the sample encode the same CDR3. The chain uses TRBV6-1 and TRBJ1-1; 12 bases map to TRBD1. The junction had 2 bases not matched to a gene; V was cut back by 4 bases and J by 5 bases. The CDR3 totals 14 residues. The germline V gene encodes CDR1 MNHNS and CDR2 SASEGT. CDR3 in amino acids: CASSGDRGRTEAFF. In DNA form, the CDR3 reads TGTGCCAGCAGTGGGGACAGGGGGCGAACTGAAGCTTTCTTT.

The chain has TRBV5-1 and TRBJ2-3, with D unclear. Trimming shortened V by 0 bases and J by 2 bases, and 13 bases separated the two germline ends. This CDR3 contains 16 residues. Germline V CDR1 and CDR2: SGHRS, YFSETQ. The CDR3: CASSLAPGDTTDTQYF. The DNA for the CDR3 is TGCGCCAGCAGCTTGGCACCAGGAGACACCACAGATACGCAGTATTTT.

The chain uses TRBV28 and TRBJ1-1, with no clear D. CDR1 is MDHEN and CDR2 is SYDVKM in the germline V gene. The CDR3 extends over 12 amino acids. V shed 3 bases and J shed 10 bases, with 12 bases lying between them. CDR3 nucleotide sequence: TGTGCCAGCAGTTTGGTGAAATTCGGAGCTTTCTTT. Encoded protein: CASSLVKFGAFF.

The chain uses TRBV5-1 and TRBJ2-7, with 8 nucleotides matching TRBD2. CDR3 length: 13 amino acids. From germline, CDR1 is SGHRS and CDR2 YFSETQ. Trimming cost V 5 bases and J 4 bases; bases outside gene matches: 5. CDR3 bases: TGCGCCAGCAGTCGGGGGGGTTGGTACGAGCAGTACTTC. Protein sequence: CASSRGGWYEQYF.

The gene calls are TRBV2 and TRBJ1-6; D is unresolved. Trimming pared 4 bases from V and 0 bases from J, leaving 7 bases between. This CDR3 spans 15 amino acids. Germline CDR1 and CDR2: SNHLY and FYNNEI. Here the CDR3 DNA reads TGTGCCAGCAGTGTAAGGTTCTCCTATAATTCACCCCTCCACTTT. Its translation is CASSVRFSYNSPLHF.

Only a few counts were recorded for this clone. The chain combines TRBV28 with TRBJ1-2; tentative D call: TRBD1 (6 bases). Germline V gene data show CDR1 as MDHEN and CDR2 as SYDVKM. The CDR3 sequence is 12 residues long. The V end was cut by 6 bases, the J end by 4 bases, with 9 bases between. CDR3 coding DNA: TGTGCCAGCAGGCCAGGGGCCTATGGCTACACCTTC. It translates to CASRPGAYGYTF.

This clone has a handful of counts. This sequence joins TRBV6-1 and TRBJ1-5; no definite D call. Germline CDR1 reads MNHNS; CDR2 reads SASEGT. The V end was cut by 2 bases, the J end by 3 bases, with 8 bases between. The CDR3 runs to 14 residues. The chain's CDR3 is CASSETWYNQPQHF. The CDR3 coding sequence is TGTGCCAGCAGTGAAACCTGGTACAATCAGCCCCAGCATTTT.

The chain joins TRBV2 to TRBJ1-6, with TRBD1 matching 10 bases. Germline V gene lookup returns CDR1 SNHLY and CDR2 FYNNEI. V dropped 8 bases and J dropped 2; count of bases not matched to a gene: 6. CDR3 length: 16 amino acids. The CDR3 spells CASGDRGGTYNSPLHF. The DNA for the CDR3 is TGTGCCAGCGGGGACAGGGGAGGAACCTATAATTCACCCCTCCACTTT.

The chain employs TRBV7-2 and TRBJ1-5; tentative D call: TRBD1 (6 bases). The CDR3 consists of 15 residues. Per the germline V gene, CDR1 is SGHTA and CDR2 is FQGNSA. The ends were cut back, 4 bases at V and 3 bases at J, with 13 bases in the middle. CDR3 residues: CASSSRQGTNQPQHF. The CDR3 coding sequence is TGTGCCAGCAGCTCGAGGCAGGGGACCAATCAGCCCCAGCATTTT.

The chain combines TRBV28 with TRBJ2-7; 8 bases match TRBD1. Germline assignment: CDR1 MDHEN and CDR2 SYDVKM. This CDR3 is 14 amino acids long. The V gene end was trimmed by 4 bases and the J gene end by 2 bases; junction bases not matched to a gene: 4. As DNA, the CDR3 is TGTGCCAGCAGTTCGTGGACAGGGACCTACGAGCAGTACTTC. It specifies CASSSWTGTYEQYF.

This clone was seen only once. This chain uses TRBV7-9 with TRBJ1-1; 7 bases are shared with TRBD1. V lost 5 bases, J lost 7 bases, and 4 bases stayed unmatched. CDR1 SEHNR and CDR2 FQNEAQ come from the germline V gene (reference sequence). The CDR3 is made up of 12 amino acids. Here the CDR3 reads CASSIRDSEAFF. The DNA for the CDR3 is TGTGCCAGCAGCATCCGGGACAGTGAAGCTTTCTTT.

The CDR3 sequence: CASTDQEFRNSPLHF. The CDR3 DNA is TGTGCCAGCACAGACCAGGAGTTTCGGAATTCACCCCTCCACTTT. This chain connects TRBV2 to TRBJ1-6; D uncertain. Germline CDR1 and CDR2: SNHLY and FYNNEI. The CDR3 covers 15 residues. Between the trimmed V and J ends, which lost 7 bases and 7 bases, there was a span of 17 bases.